A single sample is the source of the 2 T cell receptor beta chains below, sequenced in a study of T cell responses to AZD1222 COVID-19 vaccine. The assay was immunoSEQ multiplex PCR, and TCRdb's table has in-frame clones only and misses some. The repertoire holds about 180,000 clones, with 88% as singletons. The sample was peripheral blood, taken on day 0 of AZD1222 vaccination. The receptors shown here come from an adult in good health.

The rearrangement links TRBV11-2 to TRBJ2-7, with D possibly called TRBD1 or TRBD2 (5 bases each). Trimming shortened V by 5 bases and J by 1 base, and 12 bases separated the two germline ends. The CDR3 sequence is 14 residues long. CDR1 and CDR2 (germline): SGHAT, FQNNGV. The CDR3 region has the DNA TGTGCCAGCAGCCGGGACCTCGGATCCTACGAGCAGTACTTC. Translation gives CASSRDLGSYEQYF.

The chain carries TRBV29-1 and TRBJ2-1; 10 positions agree with TRBD1. The length of the CDR3 is 15 residues. CDR1 is SQVTM and CDR2 is ANQGSEA in the germline V gene. V lost 7 bases and J lost 2; bases outside the gene matches: 8. The CDR3 DNA reads as TGCAGCGACAGGGACAGGGGAAGTCCCTACAATGAGCAGTTCTTC. Translating gives CSDRDRGSPYNEQFF.